These 16 T cell receptor beta chains were all obtained from the same sample, sequenced in a study of technical replicates of blood from a handful of donors. Sequencing used immunoSEQ multiplex PCR; TCRdb keeps in-frame clones, though not all of them. The sample has roughly 72,000 clones; more than 85% are singletons. The sample comprised T cells isolated from PBMCs. Receptors were obtained from a human donor in good health.

The chain couples TRBV7-9 to TRBJ1-5; D perhaps matches TRBD1 (5 bases). V lost 4 bases, J lost 4 bases, and 8 bases lay in between. The CDR3 has 13 residues. In germline, CDR1 is SEHNR, CDR2 FQNEAQ (reference sequence). The CDR3 nucleotides read TGTGCCAGCAGCTCGGGGGTAAATCAGCCCCAGCATTTT. It is translated as CASSSGVNQPQHF.

The chain has TRBV27 and TRBJ2-7; TRBD1 matches 8 bases. This CDR3 is built from 15 residues. The V and J ends lost 6 bases and 3 bases, in that order; junction bases with no gene match: 10. Germline V lookup: CDR1 MNHEY, CDR2 SMNVEV (reference sequence). CDR3 DNA sequence: TGTGCCAGCAGACCAGACAGGGGAGTACACTACGAGCAGTACTTC. This translates into CASRPDRGVHYEQYF.

V gene TRBV28 combines with J gene TRBJ2-6, with D maybe TRBD1 (6 bases). V was shortened by 4 bases and J by 1 base, with 14 bases between the two germline ends. The CDR3 loop spans 17 amino acids. Per the germline V gene, CDR1 is MDHEN and CDR2 is SYDVKM. Here the CDR3 reads CASSSPGQWSGANVLTF. The CDR3 bases are TGTGCCAGCAGTTCGCCCGGACAGTGGTCTGGGGCCAACGTCCTGACTTTC.

This clone was seen just once. The chain is built from TRBV19 and TRBJ2-7; 7 bases map to TRBD1. Germline CDR1 is LNHDA and CDR2 is SQIVND (reference sequence). This CDR3 contains 13 residues. V lost 5 bases to trimming and J lost 5 bases; unmatched junction nucleotides: 6. The CDR3 is CASSATGSHEQYF. The DNA for the CDR3 is TGTGCCAGTAGTGCGACAGGGTCCCACGAGCAGTACTTC.

The chain carries TRBV19 and TRBJ2-2; 7 bases are a match to TRBD1. The CDR3 runs 13 residues. V shed 2 bases and J 6 bases; nucleotides not matched to a gene: 0. Germline V gene sequence: CDR1 LNHDA, CDR2 SQIVND (reference sequence). The CDR3 coding sequence is TGTGCCAGTAGTATAACAGGGGCCGGGGAGCTGTTTTTT. Translated, it gives CASSITGAGELFF.

The V and J genes are TRBV27 and TRBJ2-1, with D perhaps matching TRBD2 (6 bases). The V end was cut by 6 bases, the J end by 0 bases, with 15 bases between. Germline-derived CDR1 and CDR2 are MNHEY and SMNVEV (reference sequence). This CDR3 is built from 16 residues. The CDR3 nucleotides read TGTGCCAGCAGAGAAGCGGGCCTTAGCTCCTACAATGAGCAGTTCTTC. This encodes CASREAGLSSYNEQFF.

The chain links TRBV5-6 to TRBJ2-1, with a weak D call TRBD2 (5 bases). This CDR3 has 13 amino acids. Germline CDR1 SGHDT, CDR2 YYEEEE. V lost 2 bases and J 5 bases, leaving 8 bases between the germline ends. CDR3 bases: TGTGCCAGCAGCTTTAACGGGGACAATGAGCAGTTCTTC. It is translated as CASSFNGDNEQFF.

The V gene is TRBV11-2, the J gene TRBJ2-7, with 7 bases matching TRBD1. The CDR3 is 15 residues long. Per the germline V gene, CDR1 is SGHAT and CDR2 is FQNNGV. Unmatched junction bases numbered 8, after V lost 3 bases and J lost 3 bases. The CDR3 DNA sequence: TGTGCCAGCAGCTTGGACAGGAACGGCTACTACGAGCAGTACTTC. This encodes CASSLDRNGYYEQYF.

The chain employs TRBV11-2 and TRBJ2-1, with TRBD1 identical over 8 bases. The germline gives CDR1 SGHAT, CDR2 FQNNGV. Germline trimming cut 4 bases from V and 3 bases from J; bases unmatched to any gene: 5. CDR3 length equals 15 residues. CDR3 residues: CASSSNRGNYNEQFF. The CDR3 DNA sequence: TGTGCCAGCAGCTCGAACAGGGGGAACTACAATGAGCAGTTCTTC.

This sequence joins TRBV5-4 and TRBJ2-7; TRBD1 matches at 9 bases. The CDR3 has 13 amino acids. Germline CDR1 reads SGHNT; CDR2 reads YYREEE (reference sequence). V was clipped by 2 bases and J by 5 bases; unmatched bases: 2. The CDR3 bases are TGTGCCAGCAGCTTTAGGGACAGGGACGAGCAGTACTTC. Translation gives CASSFRDRDEQYF.

This chain links TRBV30 with TRBJ1-2; D may be TRBD1 (6 bases). V was shortened by 5 bases and J by 6 bases, with 19 bases between the two germline ends. Germline CDR1 reads GTSNPN; CDR2 reads SVGIG (reference sequence). CDR3 length equals 14 residues. CDR3 coding DNA: TGTGCCTGGGAGCCAGGGGTGGGGAACCATGGCTACACCTTC. Translated, it gives CAWEPGVGNHGYTF. Combining the CDR3 with reference TRBV30 and TRBJ1-2 gives the whole variable domain SQTIHQWPATLVQPVGSPLSLECTVEGTSNPNLYWYRQAAGRGLQLLFYSVGIGQISSEVPQNLSASRPQDRQFILSSKKLLLSDSGFYLCAWEPGVGNHGYTFGSGTRLTVV.

The chain has TRBV27 and TRBJ2-1; 8 nucleotides match TRBD2. The CDR3 totals 15 residues. V shed 5 bases and J 1 base; nucleotides not matched to a gene: 4. The germline V gene encodes CDR1 MNHEY and CDR2 SMNVEV (reference sequence). The CDR3 is CASSTVAGSYNEQFF. Written as DNA, the CDR3 is TGTGCCAGCAGTACGGTAGCGGGGTCCTACAATGAGCAGTTCTTC.

V usage is TRBV6-5 and J usage is TRBJ2-1; 10 bases map to TRBD2. The CDR3 has 14 amino acids. Germline V gives CDR1 MNHEY, CDR2 SVGAGI. The V gene end was trimmed by 4 bases and the J gene end by 7 bases; junction bases not matched to a gene: 4. This CDR3 is CASSLAGGGNEQFF. In DNA, the CDR3 is TGTGCCAGCAGTTTAGCGGGAGGAGGGAATGAGCAGTTCTTC.

This chain links TRBV30 with TRBJ2-5; tentatively, D is TRBD2 (7 bases). The CDR3 length is 13 residues. V dropped 3 bases and J dropped 5 bases, with 13 bases sitting between them. Germline loops: CDR1 GTSNPN, CDR2 SVGIG (reference sequence). The CDR3 DNA follows: TGTGCCTGGAGGAGGGGGGGTTATGAGACCCAGTACTTC. This codes for CAWRRGGYETQYF.

The chain is built from TRBV13 and TRBJ2-1, with D tentatively TRBD2 (5 bases). Per the germline V gene, CDR1 is PRHDT and CDR2 is FYEKMQ (reference sequence). V was cut by 0 bases and J by 2 bases, with 5 bases left in between. The length of the CDR3 is 14 residues. The CDR3 is CASSLGGTYNEQFF. The CDR3 DNA follows: TGTGCCAGCAGCTTAGGCGGGACCTACAATGAGCAGTTCTTC.

The chain combines TRBV19 with TRBJ1-2, with D unclear. V was shortened by 7 bases and J by 5 bases, with 11 bases between the two germline ends. The CDR3 has 12 amino acids. The germline V gene encodes CDR1 LNHDA and CDR2 SQIVND (reference sequence). CDR3: CASNGLGYGYTF. The CDR3 coding sequence is TGTGCCAGTAACGGTCTCGGGTATGGCTACACCTTC.